The count of the clone carrying this T cell receptor (beta chain) is one. This sample stems from a study of cytomegalovirus exposure and HLA in healthy donors. This CDR3 region has 13 residues. The germline V gene encodes CDR1 SGHTA and CDR2 FQGTGA. V lost 5 bases to trimming and J lost 9 bases, with 14 bases between them. Sequencing was performed with immunoSEQ multiplex PCR; in TCRdb, only in-frame clones are kept and a portion is missing. The table shows roughly 180,000 clones, with around 86% occurring only once. The receptor comes from a man aged 25 to 40 in good health and CMV-seropositive. Sequencing used PBMCs. The chain uses TRBV7-3 and TRBJ2-1; D perhaps matches TRBD1 (6 bases). The CDR3 loop reads CASSTIRGFEQFF. CDR3 coding DNA: TGTGCCAGCAGCACGATCAGGGGTTTTGAGCAGTTCTTC.